The 30 T cell receptor beta chains reported below all come from one sample, sequenced in a study of T cell repertoires in cytomegalovirus infection. Their antigen targets remain unknown. TCRdb re-called the reads through MiXCR, storing one row per CDR3 protein. In the table there are around 750,000 distinct CDR3 sequences, around a third of which are singletons. The specimen comprised cultured CD8+ T cells from PBMCs, sampled from culture after CMV antigen stimulation. Source of these receptors: a human donor in good health (CMV status not recorded). Some clones in this sample may be carry-over from other donors' samples.

There are many counts of this clonotype. CDR3 sequence: CASSYNVGGANVLTF. The CDR3 DNA is TGTGCCAGCAGTTACAACGTGGGTGGGGCCAACGTCCTGACTTTC. The V and J genes are TRBV6-6 and TRBJ2-6; D remains unclear. The CDR3 consists of 15 residues. Germline assignment: CDR1 MNHNY and CDR2 SVGAGI (reference sequence). V was pared by 2 bases and J by 3 bases, with 8 bases between.

This clonotype was observed a few times. This chain uses TRBV7-9 with TRBJ1-4; D is unclear. Per germline, CDR1 SEHNR and CDR2 FQNEAQ (reference sequence). The ends were cut back, 5 bases at V and 1 base at J, with 8 bases in the middle. The CDR3 sequence is 14 residues long. This CDR3 reads CASSRDGTNEKLFF. Here the CDR3 DNA reads TGTGCCAGCAGCAGGGATGGAACTAATGAAAAACTGTTTTTT.

The V gene is TRBV24-1, the J gene TRBJ2-3, with unresolved D. The V and J ends lost 4 bases and 5 bases respectively, with 12 bases between them. The CDR3 runs to 14 residues. The germline gives CDR1 KGHDR, CDR2 SFDVKD. The CDR3 reads CATSEGSAGDTQYF. The CDR3 DNA follows: TGTGCCACCAGTGAGGGCAGCGCAGGAGATACGCAGTATTTT.

This clonotype was counted at least ten times. This chain uses TRBV14 with TRBJ2-1; 9 bases are a match to TRBD1. In germline, CDR1 is SGHDN, CDR2 FVKESK. There are 16 residues in the CDR3. The junction had 7 bases not matched to a gene; V was cut back by 3 bases and J by 4 bases. CDR3 protein: CASSHPGTGRYNEQFF. As DNA, the CDR3 is TGTGCCAGCAGCCACCCCGGGACAGGGAGGTACAATGAGCAGTTCTTC.

This clonotype was counted at least ten times. This sequence joins TRBV7-6 and TRBJ2-3; D is unresolved. V lost 0 bases and J 4 bases, leaving 2 bases between the germline ends. Germline V lookup: CDR1 SGHVS, CDR2 FNYEAQ. The CDR3 loop spans 12 amino acids. The CDR3 region has the DNA TGTGCCAGCAGCTTAGCTTCAGATACGCAGTATTTT. Translation: CASSLASDTQYF.

The gene calls are TRBV14 and TRBJ2-4; D is unclear. V was shortened by 1 base and J by 4 bases, with 11 bases between the two germline ends. The CDR3 has 15 residues. Germline V lookup: CDR1 SGHDN, CDR2 FVKESK. The CDR3 nucleotides read TGTGCCAGCAGCCAAGGGCCATATAGTAAAAACATTCAGTACTTC. It translates to CASSQGPYSKNIQYF.

The rearrangement uses TRBV5-4 and TRBJ2-2, with D tentatively TRBD2 (5 bases). Per germline, CDR1 SGHNT and CDR2 YYREEE (reference sequence). Trimming took off 9 bases at V and 3 bases at J, with 6 bases between the two ends. CDR3 size: 11 residues. CDR3 in DNA: TGTGCCAACGGGGACACCGGGGAGCTGTTTTTT. This encodes CANGDTGELFF.

V and J are TRBV7-9 and TRBJ2-1; D perhaps matches TRBD2 (6 bases). The germline CDR1 and CDR2 sequences are SEHNR and FQNEAQ (reference sequence). The ends were cut back, 5 bases at V and 7 bases at J, with 9 bases in the middle. The CDR3 has 12 amino acids. CDR3 nucleotides: TGTGCCAGCAGCCGGGGGATGAATGAGCAGTTCTTC. This gives the protein CASSRGMNEQFF.

This clonotype was detected once. This chain links TRBV2 with TRBJ2-1, with TRBD2 matching 8 bases. This CDR3 is built from 17 residues. Germline V gives CDR1 SNHLY, CDR2 FYNNEI. Trimming at V came to 6 bases and at J to 6 bases, leaving 16 bases not matched to a gene. Here the CDR3 reads CASSLWRGLDSSNEQFF. CDR3 nucleotide sequence: TGTGCCAGCAGCCTCTGGCGGGGACTAGATAGTAGCAATGAGCAGTTCTTC.

The chain couples TRBV4-3 to TRBJ2-7; D uncertain. The ends were cut back, 1 base at V and 5 bases at J, with 9 bases in the middle. The CDR3 runs to 13 residues. CDR1 and CDR2 from the germline V gene are LGHNA and YSLEER. CDR3 region: CASSQGADHEQYF. The CDR3 coding sequence is TGCGCCAGCAGCCAAGGGGCTGACCACGAGCAGTACTTC.

This clonotype was recorded many times. The chain recombines TRBV7-2 with TRBJ2-7; no firm D call. V gave up 2 bases and J gave up 0 bases, with 11 bases separating them. Germline CDR1 SGHTA, CDR2 FQGNSA. There are 15 residues in the CDR3. In nucleotides, the CDR3 is TGTGCCAGCAGCTTAACCCCCCTGCCCTCCTACGAGCAGTACTTC. Its translation: CASSLTPLPSYEQYF.

There are a few counts of this clonotype. The rearrangement links TRBV13 to TRBJ2-2, with D perhaps matching TRBD1 or TRBD2 (5 bases each). The CDR3 sequence is 15 residues long. V lost 5 bases to trimming and J lost 5 bases, with 15 bases between them. Per the germline V gene, CDR1 is PRHDT and CDR2 is FYEKMQ (reference sequence). CDR3 residues: CASSPAGAVTGELFF. The CDR3 region has the DNA TGTGCCAGCAGCCCCGCCGGGGCAGTAACCGGGGAGCTGTTTTTT.

The sample holds a few counts of this clonotype. CDR3 nucleotides: TGTGCCAGCAGCGCTCTCAGTCGGGTTAGTGCCTCCTACAATGAGCAGTTCTTC. This sequence encodes CASSALSRVSASYNEQFF. This chain uses TRBV6-1 with TRBJ2-1; D gene ambiguous. Looked up from germline, CDR1 is MNHNS and CDR2 is SASEGT. V gave up 6 bases and J gave up 0 bases, with 21 bases separating them. This CDR3 region has 18 residues.

Details on this clonotype: It may be a read error: a sequence one base away is much more abundant. V and J are TRBV3-1 and TRBJ1-6; TRBD1 matches at 10 bases. This CDR3 spans 16 amino acids. Germline V gene data show CDR1 as LGHDT and CDR2 as YNNKEL (reference sequence). The CDR3 here is CANSQLLGTGDSPLHF. The CDR3 nucleotides are TGTGCCAACAGCCAACTGCTGGGGACAGGGGATTCACCCCTCCACTTT.

The V call is TRBV6-4, the J call TRBJ2-3, with D possibly being TRBD2 (6 bases). CDR1 MRHNA and CDR2 SNTAGT come from the germline V gene. The CDR3 consists of 14 residues. V shed 10 bases and J shed 8 bases, with 22 bases lying between them. The CDR3 DNA follows: TGTGCCAACACCCGACTAGTTGGAAGGGGTACGCAGTATTTT. The encoded protein is CANTRLVGRGTQYF.

This clonotype was seen more than once but under ten times. J is TRBJ2-7 and V is TRBV7-4; D possibly corresponds to TRBD2 (5 bases). CDR1 and CDR2 (germline): SGHVT, SQSDAQ. V lost 6 bases and J 2 bases, leaving 20 bases between the germline ends. This CDR3 spans 16 amino acids. The CDR3 is CASSQKGDSYPYEQYF. Written as DNA, the CDR3 is TGTGCCAGCAGTCAGAAGGGAGACTCCTACCCCTACGAGCAGTACTTC.

This sequence joins TRBV25-1 and TRBJ1-1; D not certain. The CDR3 extends over 14 amino acids. CDR1 and CDR2 (germline): MGHDK, SYGVNS. Trimming removed 1 base at V and 2 bases at J, with 8 bases between. This CDR3 reads CASSEWGTNTEAFF. As DNA, the CDR3 is TGTGCCAGCAGTGAATGGGGTACTAACACTGAAGCTTTCTTT.

This clonotype was seen a few times. The rearrangement joins TRBV6-5 to TRBJ2-2, with no clear D. The V end lost 0 bases, the J end lost 1 base, and 9 bases lay between the germline ends. The CDR3 totals 16 residues. The germline V gene has CDR1 MNHEY and CDR2 SVGAGI. The CDR3 here is CASSYSIVGNTGELFF. The CDR3 nucleotides are TGTGCCAGCAGTTACTCGATCGTCGGGAACACCGGGGAGCTGTTTTTT.

This clonotype has ten or more counts. This chain links TRBV7-2 with TRBJ2-2; the D gene is possibly TRBD2 (5 bases). V lost 2 bases and J 7 bases, leaving 8 bases between the germline ends. CDR3 length equals 13 residues. Germline V gene data show CDR1 as SGHTA and CDR2 as FQGNSA. The CDR3 sequence: CASSLRDHGELFF. DNA of the CDR3: TGTGCCAGCAGCTTACGGGATCACGGGGAGCTGTTTTTT.

The rearrangement uses TRBV10-3 and TRBJ2-2; D is undetermined. Deletions cut 0 bases from V and 3 bases from J, with 8 bases between. Germline-derived CDR1 and CDR2 are ENHRY and SYGVKD. This CDR3 spans 15 amino acids. The CDR3 DNA reads TGTGCCATCAGTGAGTCGGCAGAGTACACCGGGGAGCTGTTTTTT. The encoded protein is CAISESAEYTGELFF.

The rearrangement links TRBV27 to TRBJ2-1; D not certain. The germline CDR1 and CDR2 sequences are MNHEY and SMNVEV (reference sequence). V was cut by 0 bases and J by 4 bases, with 13 bases left in between. CDR3 size: 16 residues. The CDR3 spells CASSLSKGNLYNEQFF. The DNA of the CDR3 is TGTGCCAGCAGTTTATCGAAGGGAAACTTATACAATGAGCAGTTCTTC.

Note on this clonotype: An end of the junction differs from the germline gene, which may be a read error. The J gene is TRBJ2-1, the V gene TRBV27; possible D gene TRBD1, 6 bases. The CDR3 is 13 residues long. Germline V gene lookup returns CDR1 MNHEY and CDR2 SMNVEV (reference sequence). The CDR3 nucleotides read TGTGTCAGCAGTCAGGGACACTACAATGAGCAGTTCTTC. Its translation is CVSSQGHYNEQFF.

The J gene is TRBJ1-1, the V gene TRBV12-3 or TRBV12-4, with a possible D match to TRBD1 (6 bases). CDR3 length: 16 residues. Trimming shortened V by 6 bases and J by 0 bases, and 17 bases separated the two germline ends. Here the CDR3 DNA reads TGTGCCAGCAGCCACACAGGGTCACCTATGAACACTGAAGCTTTCTTT. Its protein product is CASSHTGSPMNTEAFF.

Remarks on this clonotype: Relative to the germline gene, one junction end is altered; a read error may explain this. The CDR3 loop reads CASSISTGLTETQYF. CDR3 nucleotide sequence: TGTGCCAGCAGCATCTCGACAGGTCTAACCGAGACCCAGTACTTC. This chain uses TRBV4-1 with TRBJ2-5; D is possibly TRBD1 (6 bases). Germline CDR1 MGHRA, CDR2 YSYEKL. This CDR3 comprises 15 residues.

This clonotype was seen more than once but under ten times. This chain connects TRBV6-2 or TRBV6-3 to TRBJ2-7; tentatively, D is TRBD2 (6 bases). Germline lookup yields CDR1 MNHEY and CDR2 SVGEGT. V was cut by 0 bases and J by 5 bases, with 14 bases left in between. The CDR3 has 15 amino acids. CDR3: CASSYSKTRGHEQYV. Written as DNA, the CDR3 is TGTGCCAGCAGTTACTCGAAGACTAGGGGCCACGAGCAGTACGTC.

A few counts support this clonotype. The genes are TRBV6-1 and TRBJ1-1, with a possible D match to TRBD1 (5 bases). V was clipped by 2 bases and J by 6 bases, with 13 bases between them. The CDR3 has 14 amino acids. Germline CDR1 is MNHNS and CDR2 is SASEGT. Here the CDR3 reads CASSERWGFSEAFF. The CDR3 region has the DNA TGTGCCAGCAGTGAAAGATGGGGGTTCTCTGAAGCTTTCTTT.

This clonotype was seen repeatedly, ten times or more. The chain has TRBV6-5 and TRBJ1-5; D is uncertain. This CDR3 has 15 amino acids. Trimming stripped 0 bases from V and 0 bases from J, with 6 bases between. Germline loops: CDR1 MNHEY, CDR2 SVGAGI. This CDR3 is CASSYSGGSNQPQHF. CDR3 coding DNA: TGTGCCAGCAGTTACTCGGGAGGTAGCAATCAGCCCCAGCATTTT.

This chain uses TRBV11-1 with TRBJ1-6; possibly TRBD1 for D (5 bases). Trimming cost V 6 bases and J 0 bases, with 9 bases left between them. Germline V gives CDR1 SGHAT, CDR2 FQDESV (reference sequence). The CDR3 extends over 15 amino acids. CDR3 sequence (DNA): TGTGCCAGCAGACTTGACAGCTCCTATAATTCACCCCTCCACTTT. As protein: CASRLDSSYNSPLHF.

The chain has TRBV6-2 or TRBV6-3 and TRBJ2-7; tentatively, D is TRBD1 or TRBD2 (5 bases each). CDR3 length: 15 amino acids. V was shortened by 7 bases and J by 1 base, with 17 bases between the two germline ends. Germline V gene data show CDR1 as MNHEY and CDR2 as SVGEGT. CDR3 in DNA: TGTGCCAGCAAAAGCCGGGACGGATGGTCCTACGAGCAGTACGTC. This codes for CASKSRDGWSYEQYV.

Only a few counts were recorded for this clonotype. The gene calls are TRBV10-3 and TRBJ1-2, with TRBD1 matching 9 bases. After removal of 0 bases from V and 8 bases from J, the junction contained 10 bases not matched to a gene. The CDR3 length is 16 residues. In germline, CDR1 is ENHRY, CDR2 SYGVKD. The DNA of the CDR3 is TGTGCCATCAGTGAGTCGGGCTGGACAGGGGCAGGAGGCTACACCTTC. Translated: CAISESGWTGAGGYTF.